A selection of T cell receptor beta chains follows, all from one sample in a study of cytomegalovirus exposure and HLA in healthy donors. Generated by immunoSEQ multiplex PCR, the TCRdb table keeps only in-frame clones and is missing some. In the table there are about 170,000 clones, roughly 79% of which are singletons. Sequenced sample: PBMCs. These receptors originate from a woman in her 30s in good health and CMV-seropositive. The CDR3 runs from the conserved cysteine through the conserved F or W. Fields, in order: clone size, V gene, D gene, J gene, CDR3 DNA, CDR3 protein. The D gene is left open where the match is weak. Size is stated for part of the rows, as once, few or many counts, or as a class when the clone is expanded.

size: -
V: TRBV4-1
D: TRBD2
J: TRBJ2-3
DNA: TGCGCCAGCAGCCAGGAGACTAGCGGGATAGATACGCAGTATTTT
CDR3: CASSQETSGIDTQYF

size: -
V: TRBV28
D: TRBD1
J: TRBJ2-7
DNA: TGTGCCAGCAGTTTGGGACAGGGCTACGAGCAGTACTTC
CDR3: CASSLGQGYEQYF

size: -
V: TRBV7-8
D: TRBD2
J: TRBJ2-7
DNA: TGTGCCAGCAGCTTGGGCTTGGGACTAGCGAGAGGGGGAGAGCAGTACTTC
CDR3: CASSLGLGLARGGEQYF

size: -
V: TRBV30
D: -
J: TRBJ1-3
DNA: TGTGCCTGGACTTTGGGGGGGAACACCATATATTTT
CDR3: CAWTLGGNTIYF

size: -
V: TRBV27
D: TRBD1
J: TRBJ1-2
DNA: TGTGCCAGCAGTTCACAGGGGTTTAATGGCTACACCTTC
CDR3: CASSSQGFNGYTF

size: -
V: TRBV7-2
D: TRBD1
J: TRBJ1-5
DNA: TGTGCCAGCAGCCCACGGACAGGGCGAGGTCAGCCCCAGCATTTT
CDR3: CASSPRTGRGQPQHF

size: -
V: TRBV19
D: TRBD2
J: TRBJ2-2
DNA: TGTGCCAGTAGAGGTTTTAGCCAGCGGGGAGGTTCCGGGGAGCTGTTTTTT
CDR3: CASRGFSQRGGSGELFF

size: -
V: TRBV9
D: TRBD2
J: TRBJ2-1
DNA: TGTGCCAGCATGCCTATAGCGGGAAACTACAATGAGCAGTTCTTC
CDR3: CASMPIAGNYNEQFF

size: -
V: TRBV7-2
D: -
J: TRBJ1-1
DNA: TGTGCCAGCAGTTCCGACAGCCCGAACACTGAAGCTTTCTTT
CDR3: CASSSDSPNTEAFF

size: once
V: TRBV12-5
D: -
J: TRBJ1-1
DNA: TGTGCTAGTGGGCTGGGGGCAGACTTCATGAACACTGAAGCTTTCTTT
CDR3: CASGLGADFMNTEAFF

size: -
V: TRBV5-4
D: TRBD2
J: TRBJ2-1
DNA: TGTGCCAGCAGCCCCGGGGGGGGTGGCTCCTACAATGAGCAGTTCTTC
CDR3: CASSPGGGGSYNEQFF

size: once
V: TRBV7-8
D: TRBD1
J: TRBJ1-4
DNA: TGTGCCAGCAGCTTAGGACAGGGAAGGAAAGAAAAACTGTTTTTT
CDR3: CASSLGQGRKEKLFF

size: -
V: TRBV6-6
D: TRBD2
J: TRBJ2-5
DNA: TGTGCCAGCAGTTACTCAGCGGGGGGGCCCCAAGAGACCCAGTACTTC
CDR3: CASSYSAGGPQETQYF

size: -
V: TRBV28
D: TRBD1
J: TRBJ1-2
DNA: TGTGCCAGCAGATACGCCCGGGACAGACGACCCATCTATGGCTACACCTTC
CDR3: CASRYARDRRPIYGYTF

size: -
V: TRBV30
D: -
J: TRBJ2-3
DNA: TGTGCCTGGAGTCCACTCAGCGGCCGCACAGATACGCAGTATTTT
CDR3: CAWSPLSGRTDTQYF

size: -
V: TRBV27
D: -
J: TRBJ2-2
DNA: TGTGCCAGCAGTTCGGGACATTGGACCGGGGAGCTGTTTTTT
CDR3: CASSSGHWTGELFF

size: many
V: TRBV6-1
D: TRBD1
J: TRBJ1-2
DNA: TGTGCCAGCAGTCAGGGGGGCGGCTATGGCTACACCTTC
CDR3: CASSQGGGYGYTF

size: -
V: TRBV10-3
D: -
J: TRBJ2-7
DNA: TGTGCCATCAGGGAGGTTATGGAGCAGTACTTC
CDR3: CAIREVMEQYF

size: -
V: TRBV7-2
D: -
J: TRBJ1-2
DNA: TGTGCCAGCAGCTTAGGCGGAGGCTATGGCTACACCTTC
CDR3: CASSLGGGYGYTF

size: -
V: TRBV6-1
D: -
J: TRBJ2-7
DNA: TGTGCCAGCAGGCAGACGGTCGGGAGCTCCTACGAGCAGTACTTC
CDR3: CASRQTVGSSYEQYF

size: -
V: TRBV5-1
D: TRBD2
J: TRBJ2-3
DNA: TGCGCCAGCAGCTGGACCTCTACCAGCGGGAGTACGACAGATACGCAGTATTTT
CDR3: CASSWTSTSGSTTDTQYF

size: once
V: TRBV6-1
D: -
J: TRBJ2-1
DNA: TGTGCCAGCAGTGAACAGGGGGGAGGTGAGCAGTTCTTC
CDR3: CASSEQGGGEQFF